This T cell receptor beta chain was retrieved from a study of blood T cell repertoires in COVID-19. Across the whole study: Nucleic acid was either cDNA or gDNA, and it came from T cells, B-cell-depleted T cells, or PBMCs.

The study drew participants aged about 18 to 90 years from roughly 25 US areas. This clone was picked up a small number of times. Data came from immunoSEQ multiplex PCR; TCRdb stores just in-frame clones and leaves some out. The sample has 250,000 to 350,000 clones, more than 85% seen once. From germline, CDR1 is SEHNR and CDR2 FQNEAQ (reference sequence). The CDR3 loop spans 14 amino acids. The trim removed 5 bases at V and 7 bases at J, leaving 8 bases unmatched. Sequencing was performed on PBMCs or T cells enriched from blood (not recorded which). The clonotype comes from a woman aged 30 to 39 who had recovered from COVID-19. V gene TRBV7-9 combines with J gene TRBJ1-2, with 9 nucleotides matching TRBD1. CDR3 region: CASSLSDRGIGYTF. The CDR3 region has the DNA TGTGCCAGCAGCCTATCGGACAGGGGAATTGGCTACACCTTC.